These T cell receptor beta chains were read from a single sample in a study of blood T cell repertoires in COVID-19. Profiling relied on immunoSEQ multiplex PCR, and the TCRdb table lists in-frame clones only, not all of them. The profile shows roughly 200,000 clones, more than 75% of them singletons. Sequencing was performed on peripheral blood. These receptors all stem from an elderly woman with acute or convalescent COVID-19. Both conserved end residues are part of each CDR3. The D gene is left open where the match is weak. Some rows have no size entry. The others give once, few or many, or a class for an expanded clone.

D gene,J gene,clone size,V gene,CDR3 DNA,CDR3 protein
TRBD1,TRBJ2-7,.,TRBV7-6,TGTGCCAGCAGCCGAACCGGGACAGGGGACTACGAGCAGTACTTC,CASSRTGTGDYEQYF
.,TRBJ1-2,.,TRBV12-3/TRBV12-4,TGTGCCCTTTGGGGGGGCAGTAACTATGGCTACACCTTC,CALWGGSNYGYTF
TRBD1,TRBJ1-1,.,TRBV5-1,TGCGCCAGCAGCCTGGGACAGATAACTACTGAAGCTTTCTTT,CASSLGQITTEAFF
.,TRBJ2-5,.,TRBV19,TGTGCCAGTAGTATACCGGGAGACCTACAAGAGACCCAGTACTTC,CASSIPGDLQETQYF
TRBD1,TRBJ2-5,.,TRBV4-3,TGCGCCAGCAGCCAAGACGTGCGACAGGGGGAAGTAGGGGAGACCCAGTACTTC,CASSQDVRQGEVGETQYF
TRBD1,TRBJ2-1,.,TRBV7-6,TGTGCCAGCAGCTTAAGACAGGGGGGGAGTGAGCAGTTCTTC,CASSLRQGGSEQFF
TRBD1,TRBJ2-7,.,TRBV2,TGTGCCAGCAACGACAGGGTAGGGTCCTACGAGCAGTACTTC,CASNDRVGSYEQYF
TRBD1,TRBJ2-2,.,TRBV5-1,TGCGCCAGCAGCCTTACCGGGACAGGGTTTGCCGGGGAGCTGTTTTTT,CASSLTGTGFAGELFF
TRBD1,TRBJ1-6,few,TRBV5-4,TGTGCCAGCAGCGTCGGACAGGGCTCGTATTCACCCCTCCACTTT,CASSVGQGSYSPLHF
TRBD2,TRBJ2-7,.,TRBV5-1,TGCGCCAGCAGCCAAACTAGCGGGAGAGTATACGAGCAGTACTTC,CASSQTSGRVYEQYF
.,TRBJ1-5,.,TRBV7-2,TGTGCCAGCAGCGAAAGGTCGGGGTACCAGCCCCAGCATTTT,CASSERSGYQPQHF
TRBD1,TRBJ2-5,once,TRBV11-2,TGTGCCAGCACCTTGACAGGGGAGAAGACCCAGTACTTC,CASTLTGEKTQYF
TRBD2,TRBJ2-7,few,TRBV10-2,TGCGCCAGCAGTGAGCCGGGGACTAGCGGAAGCTCCTACGAGCAGTACTTC,CASSEPGTSGSSYEQYF
.,TRBJ2-3,.,TRBV6-4,TGTGCCAGCAGTGATCGCAGGGGATTTGGGACAGATACGCAGTATTTT,CASSDRRGFGTDTQYF
.,TRBJ1-6,.,TRBV3-1/TRBV3-2,TGTGCCAGCAGCCAAGGGGTTTGGGGCAGGGCCCTCCACTTT,CASSQGVWGRALHF
TRBD2,TRBJ2-1,.,TRBV19,TGTGCCAGTAGTTCCCTTAGCGGGAGGGCCTACAATGAGCAGTTCTTC,CASSSLSGRAYNEQFF